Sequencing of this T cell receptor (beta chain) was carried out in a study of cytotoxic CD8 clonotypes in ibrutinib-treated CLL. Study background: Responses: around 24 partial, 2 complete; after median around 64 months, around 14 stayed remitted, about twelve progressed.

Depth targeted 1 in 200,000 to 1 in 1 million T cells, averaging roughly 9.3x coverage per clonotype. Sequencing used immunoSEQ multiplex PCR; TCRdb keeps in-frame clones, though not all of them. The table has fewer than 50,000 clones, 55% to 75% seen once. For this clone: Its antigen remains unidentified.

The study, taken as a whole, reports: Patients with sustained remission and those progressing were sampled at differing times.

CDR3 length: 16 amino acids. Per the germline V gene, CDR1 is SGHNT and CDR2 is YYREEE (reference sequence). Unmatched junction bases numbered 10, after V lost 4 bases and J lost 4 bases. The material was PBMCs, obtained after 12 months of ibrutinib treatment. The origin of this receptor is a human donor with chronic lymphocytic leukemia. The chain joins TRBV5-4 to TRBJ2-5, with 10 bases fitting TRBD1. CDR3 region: CASSRKGQGNRETQYF. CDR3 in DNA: TGTGCCAGCAGCCGTAAGGGACAGGGGAATCGAGAGACCCAGTACTTC.